This T cell receptor beta chain was profiled in a study of T cells expressing NK-cell markers. Study outcomes and limitations: Nothing established the HCMV specificity of expanded NKG2C+ T cell clones.

Germline V gene sequence: CDR1 KGHDR, CDR2 SFDVKD. CDR3 length equals 13 residues. To note about this clonotype: The antigen is not known.

Production of TCR beta cDNA relied on 5'RACE template switching with UMIs. Reanalyzing the 5' RACE reads, TCRdb keeps one entry per CDR3 protein, without DNA. The sample's table shows a few hundred thousand distinct CDR3 sequences. Material for sequencing was blood T cells: a sorted CD56 or NKG2C T cell subset, CD4+ or CD8+ T cells, or bulk PBMC T cells (not recorded which). This chain connects TRBV24-1 to TRBJ2-3; TCRdb calls TRBD1, which cannot be checked without DNA. This TCR was recovered from a man aged 18 to 30 in good health. The CDR3 spells CATKRDGTDTQYF.